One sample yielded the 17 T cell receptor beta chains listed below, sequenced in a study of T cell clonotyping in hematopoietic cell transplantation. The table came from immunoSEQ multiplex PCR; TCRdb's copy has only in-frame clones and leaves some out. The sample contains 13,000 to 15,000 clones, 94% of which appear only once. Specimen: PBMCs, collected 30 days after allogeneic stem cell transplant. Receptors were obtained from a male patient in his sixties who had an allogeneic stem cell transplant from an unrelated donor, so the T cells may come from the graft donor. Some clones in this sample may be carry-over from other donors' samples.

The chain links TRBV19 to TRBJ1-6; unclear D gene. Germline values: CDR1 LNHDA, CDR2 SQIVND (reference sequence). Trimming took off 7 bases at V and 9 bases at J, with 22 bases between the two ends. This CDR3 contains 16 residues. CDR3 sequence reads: CASTETYPSYGSPLHF. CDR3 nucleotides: TGTGCCAGTACGGAGACCTACCCTTCCTACGGTTCACCCCTCCACTTT.

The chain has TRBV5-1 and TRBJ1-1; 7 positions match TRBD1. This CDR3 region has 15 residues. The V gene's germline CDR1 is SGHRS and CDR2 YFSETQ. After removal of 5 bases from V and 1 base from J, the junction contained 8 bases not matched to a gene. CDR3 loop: CASREAGGRNTEAFF. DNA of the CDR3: TGCGCCAGCAGAGAAGCAGGGGGGAGGAACACTGAAGCTTTCTTT.

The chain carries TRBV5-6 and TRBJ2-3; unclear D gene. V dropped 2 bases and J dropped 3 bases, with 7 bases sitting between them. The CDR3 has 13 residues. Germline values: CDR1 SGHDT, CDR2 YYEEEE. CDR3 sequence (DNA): TGTGCCAGCAGCTTTATAGCTACAGATACGCAGTATTTT. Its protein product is CASSFIATDTQYF.

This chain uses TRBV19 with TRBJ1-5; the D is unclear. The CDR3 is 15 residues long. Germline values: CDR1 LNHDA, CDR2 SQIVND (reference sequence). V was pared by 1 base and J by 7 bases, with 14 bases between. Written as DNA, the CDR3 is TGTGCCAGTAGTATAGGACGTGGGCAACGGCAGCCCCAGCATTTT. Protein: CASSIGRGQRQPQHF.

The CDR3 DNA reads as TGTGCCAGTAGTATAGAGGGGCGGCAGCCCCAGCATTTT. This translates into CASSIEGRQPQHF. The rearrangement joins TRBV19 to TRBJ1-5; weak D call: TRBD1 (5 bases). CDR1 and CDR2 from the germline V gene are LNHDA and SQIVND (reference sequence). V lost 0 bases and J 7 bases, leaving 7 bases between the germline ends. The CDR3 runs to 13 residues.

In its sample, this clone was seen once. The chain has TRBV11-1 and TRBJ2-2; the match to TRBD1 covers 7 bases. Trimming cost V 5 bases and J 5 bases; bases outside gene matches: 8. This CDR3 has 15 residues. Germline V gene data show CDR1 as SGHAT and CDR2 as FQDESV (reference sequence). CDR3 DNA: TGTGCCAGCAGCACAGACAGGGTTCGTACCGGGGAGCTGTTTTTT. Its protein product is CASSTDRVRTGELFF.

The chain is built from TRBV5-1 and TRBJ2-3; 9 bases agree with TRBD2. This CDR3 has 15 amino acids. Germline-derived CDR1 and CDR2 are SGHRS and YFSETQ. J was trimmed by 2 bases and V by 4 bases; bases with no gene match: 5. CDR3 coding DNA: TGCGCCAGCAGCATGGGACTAGCCAACACAGATACGCAGTATTTT. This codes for CASSMGLANTDTQYF.

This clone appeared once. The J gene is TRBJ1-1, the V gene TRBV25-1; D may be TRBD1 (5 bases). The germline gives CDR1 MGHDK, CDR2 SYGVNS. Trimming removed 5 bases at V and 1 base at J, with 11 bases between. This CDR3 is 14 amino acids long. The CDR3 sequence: CASSKKGRNTEAFF. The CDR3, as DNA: TGTGCCAGCAGTAAAAAGGGACGGAACACTGAAGCTTTCTTT. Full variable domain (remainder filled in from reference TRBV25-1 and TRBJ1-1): EADIYQTPRYLVIGTGKKITLECSQTMGHDKMYWYQQDPGMELHLIHYSYGVNSTEKGDLSSESTVSRIRTEHFPLTLESARPSHTSQYLCASSKKGRNTEAFFGQGTRLTVV.

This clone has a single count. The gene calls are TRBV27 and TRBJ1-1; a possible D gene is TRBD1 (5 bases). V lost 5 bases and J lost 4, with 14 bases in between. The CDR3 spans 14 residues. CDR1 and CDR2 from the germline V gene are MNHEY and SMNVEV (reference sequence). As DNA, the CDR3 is TGTGCCAGCAGTAAAGTCAGGGACGGCACTGAAGCTTTCTTT. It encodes CASSKVRDGTEAFF.

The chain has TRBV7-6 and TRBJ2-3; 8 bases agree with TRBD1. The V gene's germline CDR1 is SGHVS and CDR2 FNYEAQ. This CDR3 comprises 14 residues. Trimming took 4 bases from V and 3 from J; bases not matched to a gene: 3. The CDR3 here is CASSSGQATDTQYF. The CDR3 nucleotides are TGTGCCAGCAGCTCGGGACAGGCTACAGATACGCAGTATTTT.

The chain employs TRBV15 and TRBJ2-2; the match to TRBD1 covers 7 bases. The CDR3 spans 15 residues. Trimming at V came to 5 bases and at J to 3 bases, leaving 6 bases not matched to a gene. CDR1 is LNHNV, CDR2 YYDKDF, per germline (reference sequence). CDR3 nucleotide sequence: TGTGCCACCAGCCGTACGGGACAGTACACCGGGGAGCTGTTTTTT. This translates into CATSRTGQYTGELFF. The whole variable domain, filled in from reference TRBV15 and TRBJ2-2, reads DAMVIQNPRYQVTQFGKPVTLSCSQTLNHNVMYWYQQKSSQAPKLLFHYYDKDFNNEADTPDNFQSRRPNTSFCFLDIRSPGLGDTAMYLCATSRTGQYTGELFFGEGSRLTVL.

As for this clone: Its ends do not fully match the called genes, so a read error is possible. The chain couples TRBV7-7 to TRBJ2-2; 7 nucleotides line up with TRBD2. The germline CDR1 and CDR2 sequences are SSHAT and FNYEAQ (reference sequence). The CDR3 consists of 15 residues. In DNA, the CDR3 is TGTGCTAGCAGCCCGGAACTAGCGATCGCCGGGGAGCTGTTTTTT. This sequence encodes CASSPELAIAGELFF.

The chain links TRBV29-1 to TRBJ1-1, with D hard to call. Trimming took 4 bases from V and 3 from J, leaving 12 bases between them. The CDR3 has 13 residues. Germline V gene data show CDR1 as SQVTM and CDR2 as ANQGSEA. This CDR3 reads CSVVRQRDTEAFF. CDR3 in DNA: TGCAGCGTTGTAAGGCAGCGGGACACTGAAGCTTTCTTT.

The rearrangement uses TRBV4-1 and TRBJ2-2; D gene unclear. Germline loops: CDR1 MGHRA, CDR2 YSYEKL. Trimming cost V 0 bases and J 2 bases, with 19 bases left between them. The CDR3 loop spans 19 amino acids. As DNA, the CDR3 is TGCGCCAGCAGCCAAGATCGCTACCAGGACCCTTATAACACCGGGGAGCTGTTTTTT. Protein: CASSQDRYQDPYNTGELFF.

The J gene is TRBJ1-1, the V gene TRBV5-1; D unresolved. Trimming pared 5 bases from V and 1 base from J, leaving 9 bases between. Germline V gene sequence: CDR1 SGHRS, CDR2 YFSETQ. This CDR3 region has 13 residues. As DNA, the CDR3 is TGCGCCAGCAGTTTATCCTGGAACACTGAAGCTTTCTTT. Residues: CASSLSWNTEAFF.

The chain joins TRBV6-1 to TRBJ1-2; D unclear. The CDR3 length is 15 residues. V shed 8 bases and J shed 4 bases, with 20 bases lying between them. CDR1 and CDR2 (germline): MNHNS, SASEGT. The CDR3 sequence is CASGSKIDTVYGYTF. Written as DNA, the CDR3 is TGTGCCAGCGGTTCCAAAATAGACACGGTCTATGGCTACACCTTC.

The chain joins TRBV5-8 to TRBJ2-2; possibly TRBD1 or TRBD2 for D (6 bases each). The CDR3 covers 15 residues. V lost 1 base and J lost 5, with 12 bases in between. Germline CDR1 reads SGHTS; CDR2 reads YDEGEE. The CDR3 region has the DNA TGTGCCAGCAGCTTGAGGGGGGCTTGGACCGGGGAGCTGTTTTTT. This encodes CASSLRGAWTGELFF.